Following are 24 T cell receptor beta chains from one sample sequenced in a study of patients and donors after allogeneic stem cell transplantation (dated by TCRdb to the early 2020s). Library preparation used RT-PCR. Instrument on record: NextSeq 550. TCRdb applied fastp at Q25 and MiXCR to the public reads, then kept only in-frame beta chains. Records with the same CDR3 protein are collapsed into one entry carrying the most frequent genes and DNA. The sample records 150,000 to 200,000 distinct CDR3 sequences, more than 35% of which are singletons. The ten largest account for about 35% of the sample. Source material: blood, either unsorted or a sorted T cell fraction (not recorded which). The source is a human donor who was either an allogeneic HSCT recipient or a stem cell or donor lymphocyte infusion donor (not recorded which). It is not recorded whose cells these are; they may come from a transplant donor.

The CDR3: CSARVRASATYEQYF. Here the CDR3 DNA reads TGCAGTGCTAGAGTAAGGGCTAGCGCTACTTACGAGCAGTACTTC. The chain links TRBV20-1 to TRBJ2-7, with TRBD2 as a possible D gene (6 bases). CDR1 is DFQATT, CDR2 SNEGSKA, per germline (reference sequence). V was pared by 1 base and J by 4 bases, with 17 bases between. The CDR3 has 15 residues.

This clonotype showed up just a few times. The chain carries TRBV9 and TRBJ1-1; 8 bases align to TRBD1. The germline V gene has CDR1 SGDLS and CDR2 YYNGEE. Germline trimming cut 4 bases from V and 1 base from J; bases unmatched to any gene: 9. This CDR3 has 16 residues. The CDR3 DNA reads as TGTGCCAGCAGCCCCGGGACAGGAAATAAGAACACTGAAGCTTTCTTT. Translating it yields CASSPGTGNKNTEAFF.

V is TRBV5-1 and J is TRBJ2-3, with TRBD2 matching over 7 bases. This CDR3 comprises 15 residues. Germline trimming cut 2 bases from V and 4 bases from J; bases unmatched to any gene: 7. Germline CDR1 SGHRS, CDR2 YFSETQ. The DNA of the CDR3 is TGCGCCAGCAGCTTCCCCAGCGGGGAACCAGATACGCAGTATTTT. Its protein is CASSFPSGEPDTQYF.

This clonotype was detected a few times. The chain has TRBV12-3 or TRBV12-4 and TRBJ1-2; D call uncertain. This CDR3 region has 14 residues. V was pared by 5 bases and J by 7 bases, with 17 bases between. CDR3 DNA: TGTGCCAGCAGTGGTGGCTACCCTGGAGGTGGCTACACCTTC. Translated, it gives CASSGGYPGGGYTF.

CDR3 in DNA: TGCAGTGCTAGAACCCCCGGCTCTGGAAACACCATATATTTT. It is translated as CSARTPGSGNTIYF. The V and J genes are TRBV20-1 and TRBJ1-3; D gene ambiguous. Germline loops: CDR1 DFQATT, CDR2 SNEGSKA (reference sequence). The ends were cut back, 2 bases at V and 0 bases at J, with 8 bases in the middle. This CDR3 has 14 residues.

The gene calls are TRBV4-3 and TRBJ1-3; a weak D match, TRBD1 (5 bases). This CDR3 has 17 amino acids. Deletions cut 1 base from V and 0 bases from J, with 13 bases between. Germline CDR1 reads LGHNA; CDR2 reads YSLEER. The CDR3 region has the DNA TGCGCCAGCAGCCAAGCTAACCCAGGGAGCTCTGGAAACACCATATATTTT. Its protein product is CASSQANPGSSGNTIYF.

This clonotype was picked up many times. The chain recombines TRBV21-1 with TRBJ1-4; the table's D call TRBD1 went unverified against the DNA. TRBV21-1 is marked as a pseudogene. The CDR3 has 19 residues. CDR3 in DNA: TGTGCCAGCAGCAAGCCGGGACAGGGATCCCCTGCAACTAATGAAAAACTGTTTTTT. Amino acids: CASSKPGQGSPATNEKLFF.

The chain carries TRBV7-9 and TRBJ1-3; TRBD1 might be the D (5 bases). From germline, CDR1 is SEHNR and CDR2 FQNEAQ (reference sequence). V was shortened by 6 bases and J by 3 bases, with 9 bases between the two germline ends. This CDR3 region has 13 residues. CDR3 nucleotide sequence: TGTGCCAGCAGTTGGGACGGTGGAAACACCATATATTTT. Protein product: CASSWDGGNTIYF. The full variable domain, in which reference TRBV7-9 and TRBJ1-3 provide the parts outside the CDR3, is DTGVSQNPRHKITKRGQNVTFRCDPISEHNRLYWYRQTLGQGPEFLTYFQNEAQLEKSRLLSDRFSAERPKGSFSTLEIQRTEQGDSAMYLCASSWDGGNTIYFGEGSWLTVV.

The chain carries TRBV4-3 and TRBJ2-1, with TRBD2 as a possible D gene (6 bases). The CDR3 runs to 17 residues. Germline lookup yields CDR1 LGHNA and CDR2 YSLEER. The V end lost 0 bases, the J end lost 8 bases, and 20 bases lay between the germline ends. In DNA, the CDR3 is TGCGCCAGCAGCCAAGATCGGTTGAGAGGGCCGGGGGATGAGCAGTTCTTC. It codes for CASSQDRLRGPGDEQFF.

The V call is TRBV6-5, the J call TRBJ1-1; the D gene is possibly TRBD1 (5 bases). V lost 7 bases to trimming and J lost 6 bases, with 18 bases between them. The germline gives CDR1 MNHEY, CDR2 SVGAGI. The length of the CDR3 is 14 residues. The chain's CDR3 is CASTKNGGVAEAFF. The CDR3 DNA sequence: TGTGCCAGCACCAAGAATGGGGGGGTGGCTGAAGCTTTCTTT.

The chain employs TRBV7-9 and TRBJ2-5; 7 bases are shared with TRBD1. This CDR3 is 17 amino acids long. Germline V gene lookup returns CDR1 SEHNR and CDR2 FQNEAQ (reference sequence). V gave up 2 bases and J gave up 3 bases; unmatched junction bases: 12. The CDR3: CASSLPDRRLLEETQYF. CDR3 sequence (DNA): TGTGCCAGCAGCTTACCGGACAGGCGACTATTAGAAGAGACCCAGTACTTC.

The CDR3 loop is CASSPDRGQEAFF. CDR3 DNA: TGCGCCAGCAGCCCGGACAGGGGTCAGGAAGCTTTCTTT. The V call is TRBV4-1, the J call TRBJ1-1; 9 nucleotides line up with TRBD1. Germline CDR1 is MGHRA and CDR2 is YSYEKL. V was clipped by 4 bases and J by 8 bases; unmatched bases: 5. This CDR3 region has 13 residues.

This clonotype came up a few times. The genes are TRBV20-1 and TRBJ2-1; maybe TRBD1 (5 bases). CDR1 DFQATT and CDR2 SNEGSKA come from the germline V gene (reference sequence). The V end lost 0 bases, the J end lost 5 bases, and 20 bases lay between the germline ends. The CDR3 is 17 amino acids. The CDR3 DNA reads TGCAGTGCTAGAGATCGGCCAGGGCGTCATCAGGACAATGAGCAGTTCTTC. Its protein product is CSARDRPGRHQDNEQFF.

This chain links TRBV7-2 with TRBJ2-6; 8 nucleotides line up with TRBD2. There are 14 residues in the CDR3. Germline lookup yields CDR1 SGHTA and CDR2 FQGNSA. The J segment lost 4 bases and the V segment lost 4 bases, leaving 0 bases of the junction unmatched. The CDR3: CASSSSGGANVLTF. The DNA of the CDR3 is TGTGCCAGCAGCTCTAGCGGGGGGGCCAACGTCCTGACTTTC.

The chain is built from TRBV7-3 and TRBJ2-1; maybe TRBD2 (6 bases). Trimming shortened V by 2 bases and J by 6 bases, and 17 bases separated the two germline ends. Per germline, CDR1 SGHTA and CDR2 FQGTGA. CDR3 length equals 16 residues. The CDR3 DNA follows: TGTGCCAGCAGCTTACAGTCCGGGGGAGATGGCAATGAGCAGTTCTTC. This sequence encodes CASSLQSGGDGNEQFF.

This clonotype was found a few times. The J gene is TRBJ2-1, the V gene TRBV4-2; D uncertain. Trimming pared 0 bases from V and 6 bases from J, leaving 15 bases between. In germline, CDR1 is LGHNA, CDR2 YNFKEQ. The CDR3 consists of 16 residues. DNA of the CDR3: TGTGCCAGCAGCCAAGAGGCCAGAAAAAGCTTCAATGAGCAGTTCTTC. This encodes CASSQEARKSFNEQFF.

CDR3 DNA sequence: TGCAGCGTTGAAGTGGCAGCGGGGGCCCTCGGTGAGCAGTTCTTC. It specifies CSVEVAAGALGEQFF. This sequence joins TRBV29-1 and TRBJ2-1; 8 nucleotides line up with TRBD2. Trimming cost V 1 base and J 9 bases; bases outside gene matches: 11. The germline CDR1 and CDR2 sequences are SQVTM and ANQGSEA. This CDR3 spans 15 amino acids.

This clonotype was detected a few times. The V call is TRBV5-6, the J call TRBJ2-1; D gene uncertain. Trimming pared 5 bases from V and 5 bases from J, leaving 8 bases between. The CDR3 is 12 amino acids. Germline V gives CDR1 SGHDT, CDR2 YYEEEE. For the CDR3, the DNA is TGTGCCAGCAGACGGGTCGACAATGAGCAGTTCTTC. This translates into CASRRVDNEQFF.

The chain is built from TRBV9 and TRBJ2-5, with TRBD1 matching 8 bases. Germline V CDR1 and CDR2: SGDLS, YYNGEE. The CDR3 is made up of 15 amino acids. V gave up 2 bases and J gave up 2 bases; unmatched junction bases: 5. CDR3 protein: CASSVSGTGQETQYF. CDR3 coding DNA: TGTGCCAGCAGCGTCTCCGGGACAGGTCAAGAGACCCAGTACTTC.

The CDR3 DNA follows: TGCAGTGCCCCGCGGGACAGCAATAGCAATCAGCCCCAGCATTTT. This gives the protein CSAPRDSNSNQPQHF. J is TRBJ1-5 and V is TRBV20-1; 7 nucleotides match TRBD1. The CDR3 has 15 amino acids. With V trimmed by 6 bases and J by 0 bases, 8 bases remained unmatched. Germline lookup yields CDR1 DFQATT and CDR2 SNEGSKA (reference sequence).

The J gene is TRBJ2-5, the V gene TRBV24-1; D not certain. The V gene's germline CDR1 is KGHDR and CDR2 SFDVKD. The length of the CDR3 is 13 residues. The V gene lost 7 bases and the J gene lost 5 bases, with 13 bases spanning the gap. CDR3 sequence (DNA): TGTGCCACCAGCATTGCAGGAACGGAGACCCAGTACTTC. Protein sequence: CATSIAGTETQYF.

The chain recombines TRBV15 with TRBJ2-5, with D perhaps being TRBD1 or TRBD2 (7 bases each). CDR3 length: 16 amino acids. V lost 0 bases and J lost 6, with 17 bases in between. The V gene's germline CDR1 is LNHNV and CDR2 YYDKDF (reference sequence). As DNA, the CDR3 is TGTGCCACCAGCAGAGATCAGGGGGGAGGGCCTCAGACCCAGTACTTC. Translated: CATSRDQGGGPQTQYF.

V and J are TRBV19 and TRBJ2-3, with TRBD2 identical over 9 bases. Germline CDR1 reads LNHDA; CDR2 reads SQIVND (reference sequence). CDR3 size: 14 residues. Germline trimming cut 3 bases from V and 3 bases from J; bases unmatched to any gene: 1. The DNA of the CDR3 is TGTGCCAGTAGTATCCTAGCGGGGACAGATACGCAGTATTTT. As protein: CASSILAGTDTQYF.

The chain carries TRBV4-3 and TRBJ2-7; D is uncertain. Trimming removed 0 bases at V and 0 bases at J, with 9 bases between. The CDR3 spans 15 residues. In germline, CDR1 is LGHNA, CDR2 YSLEER. The CDR3 DNA reads TGCGCCAGCAGCCAAGATCGGAGTACCTCCTACGAGCAGTACTTC. This sequence encodes CASSQDRSTSYEQYF.